A single sample is the source of the 17 T cell receptor beta chains below, sequenced in a study of Ad26.COV2.S vaccination and SARS-CoV-2 variants. Data came from immunoSEQ multiplex PCR; TCRdb stores just in-frame clones and leaves some out. The sample consists of about 400,000 clones, roughly 90% of them appearing once. This sample's treatment: over 15 received Ad26.COV2.S at low or high dose, single or two shots; roughly five received placebo; per-sample allocation not given. The samples were gathered on day 63 after the first injection of vaccine or placebo. The material was peripheral blood, obtained in a trial of Ad26.COV2.S vaccine versus placebo. All receptors derive from a person between 18 and 65 years old who received the Ad26.COV2.S COVID-19 vaccine or a placebo.

This clone was counted a single time. The chain is built from TRBV7-2 and TRBJ1-2, with 7 nucleotides matching TRBD1. Germline-derived CDR1 and CDR2 are SGHTA and FQGNSA. The V gene end was trimmed by 1 base and the J gene end by 7 bases; junction bases not matched to a gene: 9. This CDR3 comprises 15 residues. Here the CDR3 DNA reads TGTGCCAGCAGCTTAGGGGTAACAGGGGTTAGTGGCTACACCTTC. Translated, it gives CASSLGVTGVSGYTF.

J is TRBJ2-2 and V is TRBV11-3, with 7 bases fitting TRBD2. This CDR3 has 13 residues. Germline V gene sequence: CDR1 SGHNT, CDR2 YENEEA. V gave up 8 bases and J gave up 4 bases; unmatched junction bases: 4. This chain's CDR3 is CASGGRGTGELFF. For the CDR3, the DNA is TGTGCCAGCGGGGGGAGGGGCACCGGGGAGCTGTTTTTT.

The chain joins TRBV2 to TRBJ2-3; 9 nucleotides align to TRBD2. This CDR3 comprises 16 residues. V shed 4 bases and J 4 bases; nucleotides not matched to a gene: 9. Germline values: CDR1 SNHLY, CDR2 FYNNEI. The CDR3 bases are TGTGCCAGCAGTGTAAAAGGCGGGGGGGCGTCAGATACGCAGTATTTT. The encoded protein is CASSVKGGGASDTQYF.

V and J are TRBV7-6 and TRBJ1-3, with D perhaps TRBD1 (5 bases). Germline loops: CDR1 SGHVS, CDR2 FNYEAQ. This CDR3 is 15 amino acids long. V lost 0 bases and J 2 bases, leaving 8 bases between the germline ends. The chain's CDR3 is CASSLAPGPGNTIYF. The CDR3 coding sequence is TGTGCCAGCAGCTTAGCCCCAGGGCCTGGAAACACCATATATTTT. Drawing the rest from reference TRBV7-6 and TRBJ1-3, the complete variable domain is GAGVSQSPRYKVTKRGQDVALRCDPISGHVSLYWYRQALGQGPEFLTYFNYEAQQDKSGLPNDRFSAERPEGSISTLTIQRTEQRDSAMYRCASSLAPGPGNTIYFGEGSWLTVV.

The J gene is TRBJ2-3, the V gene TRBV7-9, with 7 bases that match TRBD2. Per germline, CDR1 SEHNR and CDR2 FQNEAQ (reference sequence). V dropped 6 bases and J dropped 0; count of bases not matched to a gene: 9. The CDR3 is made up of 16 amino acids. CDR3 bases: TGTGCCAGCAGGGGAGGGCGGGGGAGTAGCACAGATACGCAGTATTTT. Translating gives CASRGGRGSSTDTQYF.

This sequence joins TRBV27 and TRBJ2-2; 8 positions match TRBD1. Germline loops: CDR1 MNHEY, CDR2 SMNVEV (reference sequence). J was trimmed by 6 bases and V by 7 bases; bases with no gene match: 7. The CDR3 covers 14 residues. The CDR3 nucleotides read TGTGCCAGCAAATCTTACAGGGGGTCCGGGGAGCTGTTTTTT. This gives the protein CASKSYRGSGELFF.

The chain joins TRBV18 to TRBJ2-1; TRBD1 agrees at 7 bases. The junction had 11 bases not matched to a gene; V was cut back by 2 bases and J by 13 bases. This CDR3 has 14 residues. The V gene's germline CDR1 is KGHSH and CDR2 LQKENI. The CDR3 nucleotides are TGTGCCAGCTCACCAGGAAGACAGGGCCACTTTCAGTTCTTC. Its protein is CASSPGRQGHFQFF.

The chain carries TRBV10-2 and TRBJ1-1; D unclear. Trimming left V 1 base short and J 0 bases short, with 0 bases between. Per the germline V gene, CDR1 is WSHSY and CDR2 is SAAADI. This CDR3 comprises 12 residues. The CDR3 nucleotides are TGCGCCAGCAGTGAGTTGAACACTGAAGCTTTCTTT. Translated: CASSELNTEAFF.

This clone has more than one count but fewer than ten. The J gene is TRBJ1-6, the V gene TRBV15; TRBD1 might be the D (5 bases). V was cut by 1 base and J by 9 bases, with 10 bases left in between. CDR1 and CDR2 (germline): LNHNV, YYDKDF (reference sequence). This CDR3 has 14 residues. CDR3: CATSRGGSFSPLHF. The CDR3 nucleotides read TGTGCCACCAGCAGAGGGGGCAGTTTTTCACCCCTCCACTTT.

The V and J genes are TRBV6-5 and TRBJ1-2, with a possible D match to TRBD1 (5 bases). CDR1 is MNHEY and CDR2 is SVGAGI in the germline V gene. Trimming removed 2 bases at V and 3 bases at J, with 7 bases between. The CDR3 loop spans 13 amino acids. CDR3 in DNA: TGTGCCAGCAGTTACGGGGCGTACTATGGCTACACCTTC. It translates to CASSYGAYYGYTF.

The rearrangement joins TRBV15 to TRBJ1-6, with 8 bases fitting TRBD1. V shed 5 bases, J shed 9 bases, and the junction held 6 bases outside the gene matches. From germline, CDR1 is LNHNV and CDR2 YYDKDF (reference sequence). This CDR3 region has 14 residues. CDR3: CATSEGQGASPLHF. In DNA form, the CDR3 reads TGTGCCACCAGCGAAGGACAGGGAGCTTCACCCCTCCACTTT. The variable domain in full, completed from reference TRBV15 and TRBJ1-6, reads DAMVIQNPRYQVTQFGKPVTLSCSQTLNHNVMYWYQQKSSQAPKLLFHYYDKDFNNEADTPDNFQSRRPNTSFCFLDIRSPGLGDTAMYLCATSEGQGASPLHFGNGTRLTVT.

The chain uses TRBV30 and TRBJ2-1; TRBD2 aligns across 8 bases. This CDR3 has 17 amino acids. Germline trimming cut 1 base from V and 6 bases from J; bases unmatched to any gene: 14. Germline V gene data show CDR1 as GTSNPN and CDR2 as SVGIG (reference sequence). The CDR3 spells CAWSETNLAGQTNEQFF. In DNA, the CDR3 is TGTGCCTGGAGTGAGACCAATTTAGCGGGGCAGACCAATGAGCAGTTCTTC.

The rearrangement uses TRBV5-4 and TRBJ2-1; TRBD2 matches at 11 bases. The CDR3 covers 18 residues. The V segment lost 5 bases and the J segment 9 bases; nucleotides outside the gene matches: 19. From germline, CDR1 is SGHNT and CDR2 YYREEE (reference sequence). For the CDR3, the DNA is TGTGCCAGCAGGCTAACGGCACGGGGGACTAGCGGCCCGGGTGAGCAGTTCTTC. This sequence encodes CASRLTARGTSGPGEQFF.

This chain connects TRBV19 to TRBJ2-3; the match to TRBD2 covers 15 bases. CDR1 and CDR2 from the germline V gene are LNHDA and SQIVND (reference sequence). The length of the CDR3 is 16 residues. Trimming removed 5 bases from V and 6 bases from J; junction bases left unmatched: 6. The CDR3 loop is CASSSRTSGGVDTQYF. The CDR3 DNA is TGTGCCAGTAGTTCCCGGACTAGCGGGGGGGTGGATACGCAGTATTTT.

The chain uses TRBV19 and TRBJ1-2; no firm D call. The CDR3 consists of 17 residues. V was pared by 4 bases and J by 4 bases, with 22 bases between. Germline-derived CDR1 and CDR2 are LNHDA and SQIVND (reference sequence). CDR3: CASSTAMAGRYLYGYTF. The CDR3 bases are TGTGCCAGTAGTACCGCAATGGCGGGGAGGTATCTCTATGGCTACACCTTC.

The chain has TRBV25-1 and TRBJ1-2; 7 bases match TRBD1. The CDR3 extends over 14 amino acids. Unmatched junction bases numbered 6, after V lost 4 bases and J lost 4 bases. CDR1 is MGHDK, CDR2 SYGVNS, per germline. The CDR3 here is CASSGDSPSYGYTF. The CDR3 region has the DNA TGTGCCAGCAGTGGGGACAGCCCCAGCTATGGCTACACCTTC.

The rearrangement links TRBV24-1 to TRBJ1-2; D possibly corresponds to TRBD1 (6 bases). The germline V and J ends were trimmed by 2 bases and 6 bases, with 15 bases remaining between them. CDR3 size: 15 residues. Germline V gene lookup returns CDR1 KGHDR and CDR2 SFDVKD. CDR3 amino acids: CATSDSRQVLDGYTF. CDR3 nucleotides: TGTGCCACCAGTGATTCCCGACAGGTTTTGGATGGCTACACCTTC.